This TCR beta chain is from a study of cytomegalovirus exposure and HLA in healthy donors. J lost 2 bases, V lost 9 bases, and 6 bases had no gene match. The CDR3 extends over 13 amino acids. Germline CDR1 MRHNA, CDR2 SNTAGT. A remark on this clone: The antigen is unknown.

The PCR ran on 60 Vbeta and 13 Jbeta primers. Authors' data handling: In a later analysis, 80 million to 100 million unique TCR beta chains included roughly 11 million shared by two or more donors. Here immunoSEQ multiplex PCR was the method, and the copy in TCRdb shows in-frame clones only, minus some. D and trimming come from the DNA, and the V and J calls and clone size come from that table. The data hold some 150,000 clones, with just over 70% observed a single time. Study results and caveats: In a later analysis, productive TCRs from donors in an Asian-associated ancestry cluster reportedly carried fewer N-insertions than the cohort mean.

This TCR came from a human donor in good health. J is TRBJ2-5 and V is TRBV6-4; 7 bases are shared with TRBD1. Sequencing used PBMCs. CDR3 bases: TGTGCCAGAACAGGGGACCCGCAAGAGACCCAGTACTTC. Protein sequence: CARTGDPQETQYF.